The clone carrying this TCR beta chain was seen only a few times. Its antigen is as yet unknown. Unique molecular identifiers were incorporated when the TCRbeta library was constructed. From the PCR reads, TCRdb called clonotypes with MiXCR, one entry per CDR3 protein. The sample shows under 450,000 distinct CDR3 sequences, around 15% of them seen only once. This specimen belongs to a study of T-cell reconstitution after alpha-beta-depleted transplantation in children. V lost 5 bases and J lost 4, with 8 bases in between. The CDR3 sequence is 11 residues long. From germline, CDR1 is DFQATT and CDR2 SNEGSKA (reference sequence). Notes on the study in general: Where some patients showed high TCRbeta diversity at day 60, it came from recipient T cells and thymic progenitors that had survived. A year post-transplant, T-cell counts and diversity derived mostly from newly produced T cells. Two months or so post-transplant, alpha-beta T cells reportedly derived from several hundred expanded graft clones.

V gene TRBV20-1 combines with J gene TRBJ1-2; D unclear. The material was PBMCs, mostly from graft donor cells, obtained 360 days after TCRalphabeta/CD19-depleted stem cell transplant. The clonotype originates from a boy in the first two years of life who had a stem cell transplant for Wiskott-Aldrich syndrome, so the T cells may come from the graft donor. CDR3 region: CSASPSYGYTF. As DNA, the CDR3 is TGCAGTGCTTCGCCAAGCTATGGCTACACCTTC.